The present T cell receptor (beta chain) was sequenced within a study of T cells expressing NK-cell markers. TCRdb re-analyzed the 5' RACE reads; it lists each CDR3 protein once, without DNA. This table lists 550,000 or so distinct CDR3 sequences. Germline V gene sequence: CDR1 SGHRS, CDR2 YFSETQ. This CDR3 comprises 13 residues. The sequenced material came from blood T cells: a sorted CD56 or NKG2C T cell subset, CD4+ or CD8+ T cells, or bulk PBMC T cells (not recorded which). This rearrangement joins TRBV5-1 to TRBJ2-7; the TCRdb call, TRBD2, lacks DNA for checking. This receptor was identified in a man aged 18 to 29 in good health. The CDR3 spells CASSLGGTYEQYF.